This T cell receptor (beta chain) was sequenced for a study of cytomegalovirus exposure and HLA in healthy donors. Per germline, CDR1 SGHRS and CDR2 YFSETQ. The CDR3 is 16 residues long. After removal of 2 bases from V and 7 bases from J, the junction contained 8 bases not matched to a gene. Primers: 60 Vbeta forward and 13 Jbeta reverse. Some clones are missing from TCRdb's copy, which holds only in-frame ones; the method was immunoSEQ multiplex PCR. The sample shows around 140,000 clones, approximately 75% of them seen only once. The material sequenced was PBMCs. The chain is built from TRBV5-1 and TRBJ2-2; 10 bases line up with TRBD2. The origin of this receptor is a man over 45 in good health and CMV-seropositive. DNA of the CDR3: TGCGCCAGCAGCTTCCCTCCTAGCGGGAGCATCGGGGAGCTGTTTTTT. Translation: CASSFPPSGSIGELFF.